The 16 T cell receptor beta chains below were found in one sample sequenced in a study of T cell repertoires in cytomegalovirus infection. Each CDR3 protein gets one entry after TCRdb re-called the reads with MiXCR. The table has about 210,000 distinct CDR3 sequences, 6% to 8% seen once. The source material was PBMCs. The receptors stem from a human donor in good health (CMV status not recorded). Some clones in this sample may be carry-over from other donors' samples.

This clonotype was counted many times. The chain joins TRBV29-1 to TRBJ2-1; 10 bases line up with TRBD1. V trimming: 7 bases; J trimming: 6 bases; junction bases outside the gene matches: 6. Germline values: CDR1 SQVTM, CDR2 ANQGSEA. The CDR3 runs to 13 residues. The CDR3 here is CSGLGQGRNEQFF. Written as DNA, the CDR3 is TGCAGCGGGCTGGGACAGGGGCGCAATGAGCAGTTCTTC.

This sequence joins TRBV9 and TRBJ2-2; D is unclear. The CDR3 covers 17 residues. Germline V lookup: CDR1 SGDLS, CDR2 YYNGEE. V lost 4 bases and J 0 bases, leaving 16 bases between the germline ends. CDR3 residues: CASSPRERQSNTGELFF. CDR3 nucleotides: TGTGCCAGCAGCCCACGCGAACGGCAATCGAACACCGGGGAGCTGTTTTTT. The whole variable domain, filled in from reference TRBV9 and TRBJ2-2, reads DSGVTQTPKHLITATGQRVTLRCSPRSGDLSVYWYQQSLDQGLQFLIQYYNGEERAKGNILERFSAQQFPDLHSELNLSSLELGDSALYFCASSPRERQSNTGELFFGEGSRLTVL.

In this sample, this clonotype turned up many times. The gene calls are TRBV7-9 and TRBJ2-7; the match to TRBD1 covers 7 bases. With V trimmed by 5 bases and J by 2 bases, 6 bases remained unmatched. The CDR3 totals 14 residues. CDR1 and CDR2 from the germline V gene are SEHNR and FQNEAQ (reference sequence). The CDR3 protein is CASSPWDSTYEQYF. In nucleotides, the CDR3 is TGTGCCAGCAGCCCCTGGGACAGCACCTACGAGCAGTACTTC.

This clonotype occurred many times. The chain uses TRBV12-3 or TRBV12-4 and TRBJ2-1, with 7 bases lining up with TRBD2. The CDR3 loop spans 17 amino acids. V gave up 3 bases and J gave up 3 bases; unmatched junction bases: 11. The CDR3 sequence is CASSFASSGAIYNEQFF. In nucleotides, the CDR3 is TGTGCCAGCAGTTTCGCCTCAAGCGGGGCGATCTACAATGAGCAGTTCTTC.

This clonotype showed up many times. Written as DNA, the CDR3 is TGTGCCAGCAGTTTCCGGGACAGGGTTATCCTGAACACTGAAGCTTTCTTT. Its protein product is CASSFRDRVILNTEAFF. The chain is built from TRBV28 and TRBJ1-1; 9 bases are shared with TRBD1. CDR1 is MDHEN, CDR2 SYDVKM, per germline. The V segment lost 3 bases and the J segment 0 bases; nucleotides outside the gene matches: 8. There are 17 residues in the CDR3.

The table lists this clonotype with many counts. The chain links TRBV30 to TRBJ1-1, with a tentative D call TRBD1 (5 bases). The V gene's germline CDR1 is GTSNPN and CDR2 SVGIG (reference sequence). This CDR3 comprises 13 residues. The CDR3, as DNA: TGTATCCTCGGCCGGGGCTACGGGACTGAAGCTTTCTTT. It codes for CILGRGYGTEAFF.

This clonotype was observed at least ten times. This chain connects TRBV7-6 to TRBJ2-5, with TRBD2 matching 7 bases. Losses at the gene ends were 1 base for V and 2 bases for J; bases not matched to a gene: 13. Germline V gene sequence: CDR1 SGHVS, CDR2 FNYEAQ. The CDR3 length is 18 residues. The DNA of the CDR3 is TGTGCCAGCAGCTTAGGAGTCCCCCGGGACTACGCACAAGAGACCCAGTACTTC. Translation gives CASSLGVPRDYAQETQYF. Full variable domain (remainder filled in from reference TRBV7-6 and TRBJ2-5): GAGVSQSPRYKVTKRGQDVALRCDPISGHVSLYWYRQALGQGPEFLTYFNYEAQQDKSGLPNDRFSAERPEGSISTLTIQRTEQRDSAMYRCASSLGVPRDYAQETQYFGPGTRLLVL.

This clonotype was recorded at least ten times. The chain is built from TRBV7-2 and TRBJ1-1; D possibly corresponds to TRBD1 (6 bases). Trimming took 3 bases from V and 1 from J, leaving 12 bases between them. This CDR3 is built from 15 residues. CDR1 SGHTA and CDR2 FQGNSA come from the germline V gene. CDR3 nucleotide sequence: TGTGCCAGCAGCTTCCAGACAGGAGGGAACACTGAAGCTTTCTTT. Translating gives CASSFQTGGNTEAFF.

This clonotype has ten or more counts. The DNA of the CDR3 is TGTGCCAGCAGACCTTTGACAGGCTATGGCTACACCTTC. This gives the protein CASRPLTGYGYTF. The rearrangement joins TRBV14 to TRBJ1-2; the D gene is possibly TRBD1 (6 bases). The V end was cut by 6 bases, the J end by 4 bases, with 12 bases between. The CDR3 covers 13 residues. Germline values: CDR1 SGHDN, CDR2 FVKESK.

Ten or more counts support this clonotype. The chain employs TRBV19 and TRBJ1-1, with 11 bases lining up with TRBD1. The V and J ends lost 5 bases and 4 bases, in that order; junction bases with no gene match: 6. Germline lookup yields CDR1 LNHDA and CDR2 SQIVND (reference sequence). There are 15 residues in the CDR3. CDR3 sequence reads: CASSVSGTGGTEAFF. The DNA of the CDR3 is TGTGCCAGTAGTGTATCCGGGACAGGGGGCACTGAAGCTTTCTTT.

This clonotype appeared many times. The gene calls are TRBV18 and TRBJ2-1, with 14 nucleotides matching TRBD2. The junction had 0 bases not matched to a gene; V was cut back by 3 bases and J by 8 bases. Germline V lookup: CDR1 KGHSH, CDR2 LQKENI. The CDR3 length is 14 residues. DNA for the CDR3: TGTGCCAGCTCACCGGGACTAGCGGGGGATGAGCAGTTCTTC. Translated, it gives CASSPGLAGDEQFF.

This clonotype was observed many times. The rearrangement uses TRBV6-5 and TRBJ2-1; D uncertain. V lost 5 bases to trimming and J lost 10 bases, with 9 bases between them. In germline, CDR1 is MNHEY, CDR2 SVGAGI. This CDR3 is built from 11 residues. The CDR3 DNA is TGTGCCAGCAGTCACGTCAGGGAGCAGTTCTTC. Protein product: CASSHVREQFF.

The chain combines TRBV29-1 with TRBJ1-2; 10 bases map to TRBD1. The germline V gene encodes CDR1 SQVTM and CDR2 ANQGSEA. The CDR3 sequence is 14 residues long. The V gene end was trimmed by 7 bases and the J gene end by 6 bases; junction bases not matched to a gene: 11. CDR3 bases: TGCAGCGGCGGCCGACTGACAGGGGGCAATGGCTACACCTTC. This codes for CSGGRLTGGNGYTF.

This clonotype was recorded many times. The chain combines TRBV5-6 with TRBJ1-1, with D perhaps TRBD1 (5 bases). Germline V gives CDR1 SGHDT, CDR2 YYEEEE. Trimming left V 4 bases short and J 11 bases short, with 15 bases between. CDR3 size: 12 residues. DNA of the CDR3: TGTGCCAGCAGCGATCCAGCCCGGGGCGCTTTCTTT. Its translation is CASSDPARGAFF.

This clonotype was recorded many times. The chain combines TRBV7-9 with TRBJ2-1; 12 bases fit TRBD2. CDR1 is SEHNR, CDR2 FQNEAQ, per germline (reference sequence). Trimming took 5 bases from V and 6 from J; bases not matched to a gene: 14. The CDR3 has 18 residues. CDR3 region: CASSPKMRLAGVGNEQFF. DNA for the CDR3: TGTGCCAGCAGCCCTAAGATGCGACTAGCGGGGGTTGGCAATGAGCAGTTCTTC.

Only a few counts were recorded for this clonotype. The chain uses TRBV19 and TRBJ2-1, with 9 bases aligning to TRBD2. There are 18 residues in the CDR3. Germline CDR1 LNHDA, CDR2 SQIVND (reference sequence). Losses at the gene ends were 7 bases for V and 7 bases for J; bases not matched to a gene: 20. The CDR3 DNA reads as TGTGCCAGTACCACCTCTACCCGCGCGGGGGGGCCGAGTAATGAGCAGTTCTTC. The encoded protein is CASTTSTRAGGPSNEQFF.